These 2 T cell receptor beta chains were all obtained from the same sample, sequenced in a study of shared clonotypes between healthy human individuals. Sequencing used immunoSEQ multiplex PCR; TCRdb keeps in-frame clones, though not all of them. The table records hundreds of thousands of clones, around 75% of them present only once. Sequenced material: PBMCs. These receptors originate from a middle-aged woman in good health. Some clones in this sample may be carry-over from other donors' samples.

This clone was picked up one time. V is TRBV7-9 and J is TRBJ2-4; D might be TRBD2 (7 bases). Germline lookup yields CDR1 SEHNR and CDR2 FQNEAQ (reference sequence). V was pared by 0 bases and J by 12 bases, with 9 bases between. This CDR3 comprises 12 residues. The CDR3 here is CASSLAGGDQYF. In DNA, the CDR3 is TGTGCCAGCAGCTTAGCAGGGGGGGATCAGTACTTC.

The rearrangement links TRBV29-1 to TRBJ2-3; no definite D call. V lost 1 base to trimming and J lost 0 bases, with 5 bases between them. The CDR3 loop spans 13 amino acids. The germline V gene has CDR1 SQVTM and CDR2 ANQGSEA. The DNA for the CDR3 is TGCAGCGTTGAAGGGTGGAGCACAGATACGCAGTATTTT. Protein sequence: CSVEGWSTDTQYF.